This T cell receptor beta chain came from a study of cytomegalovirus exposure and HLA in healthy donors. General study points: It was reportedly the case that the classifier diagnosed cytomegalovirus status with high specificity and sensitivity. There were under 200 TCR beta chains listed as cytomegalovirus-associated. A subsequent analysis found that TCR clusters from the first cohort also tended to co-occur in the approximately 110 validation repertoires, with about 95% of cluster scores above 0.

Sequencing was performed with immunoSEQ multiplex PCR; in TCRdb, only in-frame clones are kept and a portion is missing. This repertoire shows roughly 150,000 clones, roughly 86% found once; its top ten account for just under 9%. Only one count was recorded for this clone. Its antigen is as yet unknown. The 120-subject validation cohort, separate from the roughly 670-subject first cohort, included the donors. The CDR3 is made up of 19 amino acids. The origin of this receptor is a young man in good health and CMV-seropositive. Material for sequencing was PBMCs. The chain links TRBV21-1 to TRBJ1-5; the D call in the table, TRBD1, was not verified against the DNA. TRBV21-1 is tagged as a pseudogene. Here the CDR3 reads CASSTFPDREVRSNQPQHF. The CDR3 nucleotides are TGTGCCAGCAGCACCTTCCCCGACAGGGAAGTACGTAGCAATCAGCCCCAGCATTTT.